Sequencing of this TCR beta chain was carried out in a study of identical twins. Turning to this clonotype: The target antigen is unknown.

Germline V lookup: CDR1 MDHEN, CDR2 SYDVKM. CDR3 length equals 14 residues. Trimming removed 6 bases from V and 2 bases from J, with 13 bases in between. Findings of the study overall: Out-of-frame beta sequences exhibited a weaker degree of excess twin sharing. Zero-insertion analyses might be partly confounded by invariant T cells like MAIT and iNKT.

A universal primer site was added by template switching, and unique molecular identifiers were carried by the cDNA. TCRdb re-called the 5' RACE reads through MiXCR, storing one row per CDR3 protein. Altogether some 1,600,000 distinct CDR3 sequences are present, around 33% being singletons, with the ten largest covering over 0.25%. The chain carries TRBV28 and TRBJ2-5, with D unclear. Sample: cord blood. The source is a newborn girl in good health. This CDR3 is CASRRVYLQETQYF. CDR3 coding DNA: TGTGCCAGCAGAAGAGTGTACCTGCAAGAGACCCAGTACTTC. The variable domain in full, with the rest retrieved from reference TRBV28 and TRBJ2-5, is DVKVTQSSRYLVKRTGEKVFLECVQDMDHENMFWYRQDPGLGLRLIYFSYDVKMKEKGDIPEGYSVSREKKERFSLILESASTNQTSMYLCASRRVYLQETQYFGPGTRLLVL.